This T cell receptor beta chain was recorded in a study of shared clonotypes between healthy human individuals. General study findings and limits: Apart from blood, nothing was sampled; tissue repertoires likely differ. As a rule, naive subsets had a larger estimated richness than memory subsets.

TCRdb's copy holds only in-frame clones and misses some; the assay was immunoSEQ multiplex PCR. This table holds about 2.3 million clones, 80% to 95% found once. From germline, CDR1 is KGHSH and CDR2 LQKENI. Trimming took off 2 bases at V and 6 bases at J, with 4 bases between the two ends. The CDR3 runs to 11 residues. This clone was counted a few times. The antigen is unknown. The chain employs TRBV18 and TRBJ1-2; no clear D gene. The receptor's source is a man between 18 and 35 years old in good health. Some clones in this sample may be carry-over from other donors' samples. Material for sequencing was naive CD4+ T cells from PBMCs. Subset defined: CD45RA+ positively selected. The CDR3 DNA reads TGTGCCAGCTCACCAAAGGATGGCTACACCTTC. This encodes CASSPKDGYTF.